The clone carrying this T cell receptor (beta chain) has only a few counts. Its antigen is unknown. Primers included in the PCR were 60 Vbeta and 13 Jbeta primers. The table came from immunoSEQ multiplex PCR; TCRdb's copy has only in-frame clones and leaves some out. The data contain about 140,000 clones, roughly 9.7% of them singletons. Germline CDR1 is MDHEN and CDR2 is SYDVKM. This CDR3 is built from 18 residues. Trimming removed 8 bases at V and 4 bases at J, with 29 bases between. Each donor was nominally healthy when sampled (though unrecorded immune exposures were likely). These data belong to a study of cytomegalovirus exposure and HLA in healthy donors. About the study: Falling in the Caucasian-associated ancestry cluster were 65% to 90% of about 400 genotyped donors. Study-wide results and limits: In presence/absence analyses, roughly uniform sequencing depth across donors was assumed. In a later analysis, several top co-occurrence clusters appeared linked to parvovirus B19, influenza, CMV and Epstein-Barr virus.

The TCR comes from a man between 50 and 59 years old in good health and CMV-seronegative. This chain links TRBV28 with TRBJ1-1; TRBD1 might be the D (5 bases). The source material was PBMCs. The CDR3 nucleotides are TGTGCCAGCCCCCCACAGAGGGCAGGGCTTACGCGGGGCACTGAAGCTTTCTTT. It codes for CASPPQRAGLTRGTEAFF.